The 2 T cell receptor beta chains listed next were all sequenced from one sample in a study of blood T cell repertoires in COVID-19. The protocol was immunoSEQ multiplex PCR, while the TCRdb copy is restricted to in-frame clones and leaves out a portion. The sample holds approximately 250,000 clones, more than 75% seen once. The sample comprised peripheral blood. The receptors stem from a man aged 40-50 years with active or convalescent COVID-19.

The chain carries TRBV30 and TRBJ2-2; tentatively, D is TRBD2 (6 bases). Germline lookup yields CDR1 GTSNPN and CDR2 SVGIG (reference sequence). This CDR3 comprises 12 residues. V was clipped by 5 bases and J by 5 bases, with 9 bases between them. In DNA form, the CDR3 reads TGTGCCTGGGACGCGGGGACCGGGGAGCTGTTTTTT. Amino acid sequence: CAWDAGTGELFF.

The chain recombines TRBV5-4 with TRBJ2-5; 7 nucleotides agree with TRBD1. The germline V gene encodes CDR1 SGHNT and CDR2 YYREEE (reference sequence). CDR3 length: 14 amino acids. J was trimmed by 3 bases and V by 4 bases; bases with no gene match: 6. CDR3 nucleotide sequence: TGTGCCAGCAGCCCGGGACAGAGGGAAGAGACCCAGTACTTC. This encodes CASSPGQREETQYF.